The 21 T cell receptor beta chains reported below all come from one sample, sequenced in a study of siplizumab effects on memory and regulatory T cells. Sequencing used immunoSEQ multiplex PCR; TCRdb keeps in-frame clones, though not all of them. Here the sample spans some 62,000 clones, about 80% being singletons. Sequencing input: memory CD4+ T cells sorted from blood. These TCRs come from a human donor in good health.

The chain uses TRBV9 and TRBJ1-5; D not resolved. This CDR3 is 15 amino acids long. Germline assignment: CDR1 SGDLS and CDR2 YYNGEE. Trimming removed 0 bases at V and 0 bases at J, with 7 bases between. The CDR3 coding sequence is TGTGCCAGCAGCGTAGACGGGGATAGCAATCAGCCCCAGCATTTT. This gives the protein CASSVDGDSNQPQHF.

In this sample, this clone turned up a few times. The chain carries TRBV2 and TRBJ2-1, with no clear D. This CDR3 spans 15 amino acids. Between the trimmed V and J ends, which lost 6 bases and 6 bases, there was a span of 18 bases. From germline, CDR1 is SNHLY and CDR2 FYNNEI. The CDR3 bases are TGTGCCAGCAGAGTCCGGATCGACGTCGCCAATGAGCAGTTCTTC. It specifies CASRVRIDVANEQFF.

The rearrangement uses TRBV5-1 and TRBJ1-2, with D uncertain. The germline CDR1 and CDR2 sequences are SGHRS and YFSETQ. This CDR3 spans 14 amino acids. The ends were cut back, 3 bases at V and 5 bases at J, with 14 bases in the middle. The CDR3 nucleotides read TGCGCCAGCAGCTACGGCGGAAACGCTTATGGCTACACCTTC. Encoded protein: CASSYGGNAYGYTF.

J is TRBJ2-7 and V is TRBV6-5, with 9 bases fitting TRBD1. This CDR3 is built from 14 residues. J was trimmed by 2 bases and V by 9 bases; bases with no gene match: 8. CDR1 and CDR2 (germline): MNHEY, SVGAGI. CDR3 amino acids: CASGRRQGAYEQYF. The CDR3 DNA is TGTGCCAGTGGGCGGCGACAGGGGGCCTACGAGCAGTACTTC.

This clone was seen only a few times. V usage is TRBV6-1 and J usage is TRBJ1-2; D gene uncertain. V was clipped by 3 bases and J by 1 base, with 6 bases between them. The CDR3 is 13 amino acids. Germline CDR1 is MNHNS and CDR2 is SASEGT. The CDR3 sequence: CASSDGVNYGYTF. The CDR3 nucleotides read TGTGCCAGCAGTGACGGGGTTAACTATGGCTACACCTTC.

This chain joins TRBV29-1 and TRBJ2-1; D is uncertain. V lost 7 bases and J 1 base, leaving 14 bases between the germline ends. CDR1 and CDR2 from the germline V gene are SQVTM and ANQGSEA. The CDR3 contains 14 residues. CDR3 sequence: CSGLKGFSYNEQFF. DNA for the CDR3: TGCAGCGGATTGAAGGGTTTTTCCTACAATGAGCAGTTCTTC.

The chain is built from TRBV6-6 and TRBJ1-2; 9 bases agree with TRBD1. J was trimmed by 7 bases and V by 4 bases; bases with no gene match: 10. The germline V gene has CDR1 MNHNY and CDR2 SVGAGI (reference sequence). The CDR3 runs to 15 residues. Here the CDR3 DNA reads TGTGCCAGCAGTTCCAGCCGGACAGGGGAGTCTGGCTACACCTTC. It specifies CASSSSRTGESGYTF.

The chain joins TRBV30 to TRBJ2-1; 9 bases line up with TRBD2. The V gene end was trimmed by 0 bases and the J gene end by 8 bases; junction bases not matched to a gene: 5. The CDR3 covers 14 residues. The germline V gene encodes CDR1 GTSNPN and CDR2 SVGIG (reference sequence). The CDR3 nucleotides are TGTGCCTGGAGTGTCGTCCTAGCGGGGTATGAGCAGTTCTTC. It is translated as CAWSVVLAGYEQFF.

The chain couples TRBV6-4 to TRBJ1-1; D is ambiguous. This CDR3 is 13 amino acids long. Between the trimmed V and J ends, which lost 3 bases and 3 bases, there was a span of 8 bases. Germline loops: CDR1 MRHNA, CDR2 SNTAGT. Written as DNA, the CDR3 is TGTGCCAGCAGTGAAGGCCGCGACACTGAAGCTTTCTTT. Its protein is CASSEGRDTEAFF.

The table lists this clone with a few counts. The chain recombines TRBV13 with TRBJ1-6; tentative D call: TRBD1 (6 bases). The germline CDR1 and CDR2 sequences are PRHDT and FYEKMQ (reference sequence). V was trimmed by 5 bases and J by 4 bases, leaving 9 bases between them. The CDR3 length is 14 residues. CDR3 protein: CASSPGQYNSPLHF. CDR3 in DNA: TGTGCCAGCAGCCCCGGACAGTATAATTCACCCCTCCACTTT.

V is TRBV12-5 and J is TRBJ2-5; TRBD2 agrees at 15 bases. The length of the CDR3 is 19 residues. From germline, CDR1 is LGHNT and CDR2 FRNRAP. Trimming cost V 0 bases and J 3 bases; bases outside gene matches: 8. The CDR3 DNA reads as TGTGCTAGTGGTTTGGTACTTGGACTAGCGGGGGGGATTAAAGAGACCCAGTACTTC. Translating it yields CASGLVLGLAGGIKETQYF.

This clone has just one count. This chain's CDR3 is CASSEAGLTYNEQFF. DNA of the CDR3: TGTGCCAGCTCGGAGGCTGGGTTAACCTACAATGAGCAGTTCTTC. The chain has TRBV4-2 and TRBJ2-1, with D possibly being TRBD2 (5 bases). The CDR3 consists of 15 residues. The germline CDR1 and CDR2 sequences are LGHNA and YNFKEQ. The V end lost 8 bases, the J end lost 2 bases, and 16 bases lay between the germline ends.

This clone was seen more than once but under ten times. The chain couples TRBV6-1 to TRBJ1-2; possibly TRBD1 for D (6 bases). The CDR3 contains 12 residues. Germline V gene data show CDR1 as MNHNS and CDR2 as SASEGT. Trimming removed 6 bases from V and 9 bases from J, with 14 bases in between. DNA for the CDR3: TGTGCCAGCAGCTACAGGGATGTAAGCTACACCTTC. It translates to CASSYRDVSYTF.

The chain has TRBV7-9 and TRBJ1-1; the match to TRBD1 covers 8 bases. The CDR3 is 15 residues long. Germline CDR1 SEHNR, CDR2 FQNEAQ (reference sequence). The V and J ends lost 2 bases and 5 bases, in that order; junction bases with no gene match: 7. The CDR3, as DNA: TGTGCCAGCAGCTTACCCGACAGGGGAATTACTGAAGCTTTCTTT. Its translation: CASSLPDRGITEAFF.

The chain has TRBV2 and TRBJ2-1, with 11 bases lining up with TRBD1. This CDR3 has 15 amino acids. The V gene end was trimmed by 4 bases and the J gene end by 8 bases; junction bases not matched to a gene: 7. Germline-derived CDR1 and CDR2 are SNHLY and FYNNEI. CDR3 in amino acids: CASSGSDRGLDEQFF. The CDR3 DNA follows: TGTGCCAGCAGTGGCTCGGACAGGGGGCTTGATGAGCAGTTCTTC.

The table lists this clone with a few counts. Here the CDR3 DNA reads TGTGCCTGGACTTTTACTCAGGGGGGCTACACCTTC. The encoded protein is CAWTFTQGGYTF. J is TRBJ1-2 and V is TRBV30; D possibly corresponds to TRBD1 (6 bases). V lost 4 bases and J 8 bases, leaving 14 bases between the germline ends. The CDR3 is 12 residues long. Germline V CDR1 and CDR2: GTSNPN, SVGIG (reference sequence).

V and J are TRBV7-6 and TRBJ1-6, with D possibly matching TRBD1 (5 bases). Trimming took off 2 bases at V and 7 bases at J, with 15 bases between the two ends. CDR3 size: 16 residues. Germline CDR1 SGHVS, CDR2 FNYEAQ. This CDR3 reads CASSLMAGARNSPLHF. The CDR3 nucleotides read TGTGCCAGCAGCTTAATGGCCGGGGCAAGGAATTCACCCCTCCACTTT.

This sequence joins TRBV2 and TRBJ1-5; TRBD1 agrees at 8 bases. The V segment lost 4 bases and the J segment 7 bases; nucleotides outside the gene matches: 3. There are 13 residues in the CDR3. Germline CDR1 is SNHLY and CDR2 is FYNNEI. CDR3 sequence reads: CASSGQGYQPQHF. In DNA form, the CDR3 reads TGTGCCAGCAGTGGACAGGGGTACCAGCCCCAGCATTTT. Drawing the rest from reference TRBV2 and TRBJ1-5, the complete variable domain is EPEVTQTPSHQVTQMGQEVILRCVPISNHLYFYWYRQILGQKVEFLVSFYNNEISEKSEIFDDQFSVERPDGSNFTLKIRSTKLEDSAMYFCASSGQGYQPQHFGDGTRLSIL.

The chain has TRBV6-5 and TRBJ1-1, with 7 bases fitting TRBD1. The germline CDR1 and CDR2 sequences are MNHEY and SVGAGI. The V and J ends lost 5 bases and 13 bases, in that order; junction bases with no gene match: 16. The CDR3 is 14 amino acids. The CDR3 nucleotides are TGTGCCAGCAGTGCACGAGGGGGCCTTAATCGTGGTTTCTTT. Translation gives CASSARGGLNRGFF.

The chain couples TRBV19 to TRBJ2-2, with 10 nucleotides matching TRBD1. Germline CDR1 is LNHDA and CDR2 is SQIVND (reference sequence). The CDR3 spans 15 residues. The CDR3 DNA sequence: TGTGCAAGTGCTGATAGGGGACAGGGGACCGGGGAGCTGTTTTTT. Translating gives CASADRGQGTGELFF.

This chain joins TRBV7-9 and TRBJ1-5; 11 positions match TRBD1. The ends lost 3 bases at V and 1 base at J; junction bases unmatched: 5. The length of the CDR3 is 17 residues. Germline V gene lookup returns CDR1 SEHNR and CDR2 FQNEAQ (reference sequence). CDR3 DNA sequence: TGTGCCAGCAGCTTGGGGGACAGGGGGTTGAGCAATCAGCCCCAGCATTTT. It translates to CASSLGDRGLSNQPQHF. Together with reference TRBV7-9 and TRBJ1-5, the CDR3 gives the full variable domain: DTGVSQNPRHKITKRGQNVTFRCDPISEHNRLYWYRQTLGQGPEFLTYFQNEAQLEKSRLLSDRFSAERPKGSFSTLEIQRTEQGDSAMYLCASSLGDRGLSNQPQHFGDGTRLSIL.